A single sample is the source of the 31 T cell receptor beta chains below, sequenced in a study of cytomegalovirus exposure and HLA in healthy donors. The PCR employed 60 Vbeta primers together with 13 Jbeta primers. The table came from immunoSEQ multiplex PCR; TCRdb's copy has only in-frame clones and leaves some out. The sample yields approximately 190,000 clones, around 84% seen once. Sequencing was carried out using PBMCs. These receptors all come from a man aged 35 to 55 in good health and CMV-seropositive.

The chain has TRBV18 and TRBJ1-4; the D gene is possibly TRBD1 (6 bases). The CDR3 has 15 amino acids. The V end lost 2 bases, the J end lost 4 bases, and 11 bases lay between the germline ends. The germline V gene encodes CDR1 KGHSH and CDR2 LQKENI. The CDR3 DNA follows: TGTGCCAGCTCACCAAGAAGGGACAATAATGAAAAACTGTTTTTT. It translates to CASSPRRDNNEKLFF.

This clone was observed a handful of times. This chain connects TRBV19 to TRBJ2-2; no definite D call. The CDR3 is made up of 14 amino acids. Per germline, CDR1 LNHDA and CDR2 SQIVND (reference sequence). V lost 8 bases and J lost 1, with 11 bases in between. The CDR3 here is CASSRGVNTGELFF. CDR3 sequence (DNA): TGTGCCAGTTCCCGAGGCGTGAACACCGGGGAGCTGTTTTTT.

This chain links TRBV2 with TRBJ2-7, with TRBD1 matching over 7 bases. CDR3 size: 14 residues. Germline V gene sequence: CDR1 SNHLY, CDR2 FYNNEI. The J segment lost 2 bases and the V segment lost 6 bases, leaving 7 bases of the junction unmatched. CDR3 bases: TGTGCCAGCAGGTACAGGGGCTCAACCTACGAGCAGTACTTC. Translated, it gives CASRYRGSTYEQYF.

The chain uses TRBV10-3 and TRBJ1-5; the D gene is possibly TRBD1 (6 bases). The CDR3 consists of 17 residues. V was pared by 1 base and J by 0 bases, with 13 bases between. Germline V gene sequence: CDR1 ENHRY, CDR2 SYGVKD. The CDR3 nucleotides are TGTGCCATCAGTGAGTACCGGGACAATTATAGCAATCAGCCCCAGCATTTT. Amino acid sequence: CAISEYRDNYSNQPQHF.

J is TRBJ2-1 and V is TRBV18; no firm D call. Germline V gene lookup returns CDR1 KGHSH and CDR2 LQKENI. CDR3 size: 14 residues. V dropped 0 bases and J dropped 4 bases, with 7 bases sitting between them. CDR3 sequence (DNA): TGTGCCAGCTCACCACCGCAGGATTACAATGAGCAGTTCTTC. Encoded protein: CASSPPQDYNEQFF.

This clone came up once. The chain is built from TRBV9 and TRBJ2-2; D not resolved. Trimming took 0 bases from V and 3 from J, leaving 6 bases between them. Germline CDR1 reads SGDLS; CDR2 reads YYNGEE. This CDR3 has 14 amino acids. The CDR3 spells CASSVGADTGELFF. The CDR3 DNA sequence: TGTGCCAGCAGCGTAGGCGCGGACACCGGGGAGCTGTTTTTT. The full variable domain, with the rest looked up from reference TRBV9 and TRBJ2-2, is DSGVTQTPKHLITATGQRVTLRCSPRSGDLSVYWYQQSLDQGLQFLIQYYNGEERAKGNILERFSAQQFPDLHSELNLSSLELGDSALYFCASSVGADTGELFFGEGSRLTVL.

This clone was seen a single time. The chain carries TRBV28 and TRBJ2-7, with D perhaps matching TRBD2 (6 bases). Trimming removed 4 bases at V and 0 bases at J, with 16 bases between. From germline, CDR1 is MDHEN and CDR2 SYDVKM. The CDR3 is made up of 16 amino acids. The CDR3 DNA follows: TGTGCCAGCAGTTCCGGGACTTTCGCGAGCTCCTACGAGCAGTACTTC. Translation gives CASSSGTFASSYEQYF.

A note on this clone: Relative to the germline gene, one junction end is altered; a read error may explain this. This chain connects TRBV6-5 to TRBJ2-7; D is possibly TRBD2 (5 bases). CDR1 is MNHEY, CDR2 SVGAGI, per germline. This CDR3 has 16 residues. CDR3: CASSNYRTAIPGERYF. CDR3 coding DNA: TGTGCCAGCAGTAACTACCGGACTGCGATCCCGGGCGAGCGGTACTTC.

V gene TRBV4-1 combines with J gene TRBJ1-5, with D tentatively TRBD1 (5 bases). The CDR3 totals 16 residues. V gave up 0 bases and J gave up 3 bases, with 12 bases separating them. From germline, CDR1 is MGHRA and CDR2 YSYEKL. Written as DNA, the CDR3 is TGCGCCAGCAGCCAAGATTCGATCAGGGACAATCAGCCCCAGCATTTT. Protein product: CASSQDSIRDNQPQHF.

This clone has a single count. CDR3 nucleotide sequence: TGTGCCAGCAGTTATGGGACAGGGGGTTACGAGCAGTACTTC. This codes for CASSYGTGGYEQYF. This chain uses TRBV6-6 with TRBJ2-7, with 11 bases fitting TRBD1. The trim removed 3 bases at V and 4 bases at J, leaving 2 bases unmatched. Germline CDR1 and CDR2: MNHNY and SVGAGI (reference sequence). This CDR3 spans 14 amino acids.

CDR3 in DNA: TGTGCCAGCAGCGTAACTGGGACAGGGGGAAACACCATATATTTT. It is translated as CASSVTGTGGNTIYF. The chain links TRBV9 to TRBJ1-3, with TRBD1 matching 9 bases. Per germline, CDR1 SGDLS and CDR2 YYNGEE. V gave up 1 base and J gave up 4 bases; unmatched junction bases: 3. This CDR3 has 15 amino acids.

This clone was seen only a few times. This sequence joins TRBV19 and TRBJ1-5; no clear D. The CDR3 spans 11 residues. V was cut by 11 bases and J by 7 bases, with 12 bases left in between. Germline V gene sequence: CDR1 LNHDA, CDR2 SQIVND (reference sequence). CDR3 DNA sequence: TGTGCCTCCGGTCTGAAGCAGCCCCAGCATTTT. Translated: CASGLKQPQHF.

The CDR3: CASWTGDTEAFF. The CDR3, as DNA: TGCGCCAGCTGGACAGGGGACACTGAAGCTTTCTTT. V usage is TRBV10-2 and J usage is TRBJ1-1, with 9 bases that match TRBD1. This CDR3 contains 12 residues. Germline V lookup: CDR1 WSHSY, CDR2 SAAADI. The trim removed 8 bases at V and 3 bases at J, leaving 1 base unmatched.

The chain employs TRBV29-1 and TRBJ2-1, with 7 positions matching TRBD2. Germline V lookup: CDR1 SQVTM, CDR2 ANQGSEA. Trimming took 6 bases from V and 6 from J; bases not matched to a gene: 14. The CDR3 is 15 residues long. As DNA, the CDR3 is TGCAGCGTCGAGCTTCGGGAGGCCAGACCCAATGAGCAGTTCTTC. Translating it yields CSVELREARPNEQFF.

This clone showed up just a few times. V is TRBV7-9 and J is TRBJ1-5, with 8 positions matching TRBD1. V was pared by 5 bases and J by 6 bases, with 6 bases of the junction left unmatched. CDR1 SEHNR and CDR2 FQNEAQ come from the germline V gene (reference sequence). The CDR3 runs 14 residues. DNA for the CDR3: TGTGCCAGCAGCGCAACAGGGGGAATTCAGCCCCAGCATTTT. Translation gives CASSATGGIQPQHF.

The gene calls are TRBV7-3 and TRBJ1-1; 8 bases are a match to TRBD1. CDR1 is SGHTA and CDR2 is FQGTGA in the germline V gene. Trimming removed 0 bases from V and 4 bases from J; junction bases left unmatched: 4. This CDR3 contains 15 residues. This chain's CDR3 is CASSLTSTGGTEAFF. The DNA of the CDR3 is TGTGCCAGCAGCTTAACGTCCACAGGGGGCACTGAAGCTTTCTTT.

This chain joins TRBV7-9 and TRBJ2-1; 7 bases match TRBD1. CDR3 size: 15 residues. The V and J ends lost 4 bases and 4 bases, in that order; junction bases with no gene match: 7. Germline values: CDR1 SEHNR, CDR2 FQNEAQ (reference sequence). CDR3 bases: TGTGCCAGCAGCTCGGGACAGAGGATTTACAATGAGCAGTTCTTC. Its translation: CASSSGQRIYNEQFF.

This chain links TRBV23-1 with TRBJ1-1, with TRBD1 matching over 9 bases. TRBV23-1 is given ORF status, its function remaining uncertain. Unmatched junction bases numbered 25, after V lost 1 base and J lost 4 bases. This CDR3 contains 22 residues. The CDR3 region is CASSQLSPGTGFPRYSGTEAFF. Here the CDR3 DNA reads TGCGCCAGCAGTCAATTAAGTCCCGGGACAGGGTTCCCCCGTTACTCAGGCACTGAAGCTTTCTTT.

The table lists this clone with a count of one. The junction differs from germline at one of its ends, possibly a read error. Written as DNA, the CDR3 is TGTGCCCGCAGATTAGTCAGGGGCAAGGATGGCTACACCTTC. Translation: CARRLVRGKDGYTF. V usage is TRBV2 and J usage is TRBJ1-2, with TRBD1 as a possible D gene (6 bases). CDR1 and CDR2 (germline): SNHLY, FYNNEI. The CDR3 is made up of 14 amino acids.

CDR3 region: CASGPGQGGTGELFF. The CDR3 nucleotides read TGTGCCAGCGGACCGGGACAGGGGGGCACCGGGGAGCTGTTTTTT. This sequence joins TRBV25-1 and TRBJ2-2; TRBD1 matches 11 bases. There are 15 residues in the CDR3. Germline V gene sequence: CDR1 MGHDK, CDR2 SYGVNS. V shed 8 bases, J shed 4 bases, and the junction held 6 bases outside the gene matches.

CDR3 protein: CASSESGGPHYGYTF. CDR3 DNA sequence: TGTGCCAGCAGTGAATCGGGGGGTCCCCACTATGGCTACACCTTC. The rearrangement joins TRBV6-1 to TRBJ1-2; D possibly corresponds to TRBD1 (5 bases). V was pared by 2 bases and J by 3 bases, with 13 bases between. Germline V gives CDR1 MNHNS, CDR2 SASEGT. The length of the CDR3 is 15 residues.

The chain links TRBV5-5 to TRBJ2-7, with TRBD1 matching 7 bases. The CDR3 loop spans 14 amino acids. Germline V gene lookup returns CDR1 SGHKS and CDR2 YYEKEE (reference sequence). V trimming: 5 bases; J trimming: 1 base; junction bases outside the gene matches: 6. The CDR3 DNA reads TGTGCCAGCAGTTACGGACAGGATTCCTACGAGCAGTACTTC. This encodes CASSYGQDSYEQYF.

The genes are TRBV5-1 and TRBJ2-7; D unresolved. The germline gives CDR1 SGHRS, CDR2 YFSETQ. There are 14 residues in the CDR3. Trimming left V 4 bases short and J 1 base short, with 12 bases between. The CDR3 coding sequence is TGCGCCAGCAGCCCAGGCGATAGGTCCTACGAGCAGTACTTC. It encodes CASSPGDRSYEQYF. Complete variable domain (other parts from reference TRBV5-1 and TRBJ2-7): KAGVTQTPRYLIKTRGQQVTLSCSPISGHRSVSWYQQTPGQGLQFLFEYFSETQRNKGNFPGRFSGRQFSNSRSEMNVSTLELGDSALYLCASSPGDRSYEQYFGPGTRLTVT.

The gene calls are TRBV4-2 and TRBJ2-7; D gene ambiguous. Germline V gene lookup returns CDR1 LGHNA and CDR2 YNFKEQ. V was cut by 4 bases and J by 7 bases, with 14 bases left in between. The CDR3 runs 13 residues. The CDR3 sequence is CASSPPGLREQYF. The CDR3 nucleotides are TGTGCCAGCAGCCCCCCCGGCTTGAGGGAGCAGTACTTC.

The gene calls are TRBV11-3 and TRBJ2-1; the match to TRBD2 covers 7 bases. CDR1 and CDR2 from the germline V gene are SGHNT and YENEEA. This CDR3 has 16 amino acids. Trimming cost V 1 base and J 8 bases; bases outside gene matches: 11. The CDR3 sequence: CASSLVVGGVGDEQFF. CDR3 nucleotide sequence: TGTGCCAGCAGCTTAGTGGTGGGAGGGGTGGGAGATGAGCAGTTCTTC.

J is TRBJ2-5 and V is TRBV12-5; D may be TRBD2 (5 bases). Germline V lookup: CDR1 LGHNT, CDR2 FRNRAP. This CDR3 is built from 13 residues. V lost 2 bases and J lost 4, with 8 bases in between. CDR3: CASGLFRGETQYF. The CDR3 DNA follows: TGTGCTAGTGGTTTGTTCCGGGGAGAGACCCAGTACTTC. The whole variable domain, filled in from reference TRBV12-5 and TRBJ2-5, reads DARVTQTPRHKVTEMGQEVTMRCQPILGHNTVFWYRQTMMQGLELLAYFRNRAPLDDSGMPKDRFSAEMPDATLATLKIQPSEPRDSAVYFCASGLFRGETQYFGPGTRLLVL.

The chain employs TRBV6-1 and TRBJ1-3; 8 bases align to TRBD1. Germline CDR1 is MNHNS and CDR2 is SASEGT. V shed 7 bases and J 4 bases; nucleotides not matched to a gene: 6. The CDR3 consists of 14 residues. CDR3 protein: CASKRQGRGNTIYF. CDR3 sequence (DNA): TGTGCCAGCAAACGACAGGGGAGGGGAAACACCATATATTTT.

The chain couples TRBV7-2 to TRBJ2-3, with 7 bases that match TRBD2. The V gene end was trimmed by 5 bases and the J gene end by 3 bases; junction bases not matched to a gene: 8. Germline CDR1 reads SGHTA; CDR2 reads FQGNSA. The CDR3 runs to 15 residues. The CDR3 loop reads CASSRGASGTDTQYF. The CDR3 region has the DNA TGTGCCAGCAGCCGTGGGGCTAGCGGAACAGATACGCAGTATTTT.

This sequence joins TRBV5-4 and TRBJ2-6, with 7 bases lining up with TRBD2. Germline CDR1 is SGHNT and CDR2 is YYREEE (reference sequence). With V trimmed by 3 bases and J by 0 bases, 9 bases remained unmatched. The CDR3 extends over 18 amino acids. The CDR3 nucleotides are TGTGCCAGCAGCTCCCGTGAACTAGCGTACTCTGGGGCCAACGTCCTGACTTTC. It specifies CASSSRELAYSGANVLTF.

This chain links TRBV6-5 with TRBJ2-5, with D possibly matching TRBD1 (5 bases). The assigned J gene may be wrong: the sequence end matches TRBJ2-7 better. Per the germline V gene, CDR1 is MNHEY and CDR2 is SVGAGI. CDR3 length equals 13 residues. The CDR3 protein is CASSYGRVYEQYF. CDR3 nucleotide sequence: TGTGCCAGCAGTTACGGCAGGGTATACGAGCAGTACTTC.

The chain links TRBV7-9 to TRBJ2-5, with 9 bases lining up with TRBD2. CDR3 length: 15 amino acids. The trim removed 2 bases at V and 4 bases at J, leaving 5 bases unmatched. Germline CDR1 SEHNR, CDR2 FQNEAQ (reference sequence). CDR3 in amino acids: CASSLWLREGETQYF. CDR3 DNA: TGTGCCAGCAGCTTATGGTTGCGGGAGGGAGAGACCCAGTACTTC.